The clone carrying this T cell receptor beta chain was observed at least ten times. Preparation of the TCRbeta library was carried out with unique molecular identifiers. TCRdb called the PCR reads again in MiXCR, with one record for every CDR3 protein. The sample yields over 150,000 distinct CDR3 sequences, around 7% seen once. The data belong to a study of T-cell reconstitution after alpha-beta-depleted transplantation in children. This CDR3 comprises 18 residues. Germline CDR1 reads DFQATT; CDR2 reads SNEGSKA (reference sequence). V was clipped by 0 bases and J by 0 bases, with 17 bases between them.

Sequenced here: PBMCs from the stem cell graft donor, sampled from the stem cell graft. The sequence derives from a human donor who donated a stem cell graft to a child with Wiskott-Aldrich syndrome. The chain has TRBV20-1 and TRBJ1-4; D might be TRBD1 (5 bases). CDR3 sequence: CSARDPGYEPPTNEKLFF. The CDR3 DNA follows: TGCAGTGCTAGAGACCCAGGGTACGAGCCGCCAACTAATGAAAAACTGTTTTTT.